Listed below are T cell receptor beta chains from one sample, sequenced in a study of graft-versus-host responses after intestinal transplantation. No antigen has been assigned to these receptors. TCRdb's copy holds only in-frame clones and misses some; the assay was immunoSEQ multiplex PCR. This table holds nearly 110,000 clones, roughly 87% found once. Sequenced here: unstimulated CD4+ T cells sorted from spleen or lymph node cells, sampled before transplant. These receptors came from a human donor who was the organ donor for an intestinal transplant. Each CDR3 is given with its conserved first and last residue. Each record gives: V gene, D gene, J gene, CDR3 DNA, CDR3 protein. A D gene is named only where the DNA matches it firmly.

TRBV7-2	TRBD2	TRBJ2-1	TGTGCCAGCAGCCGGACTAGCGGGGCCTACAATGAGCAGTTCTTC	CASSRTSGAYNEQFF
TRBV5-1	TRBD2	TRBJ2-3	TGCGCCAGCAGCTCCTTAGCGGGATATAACACAGATACGCAGTATTTT	CASSSLAGYNTDTQYF
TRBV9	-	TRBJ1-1	TGTGCCAGCAGCTCCCGGGACGGCCCAAGTCTAGAAGCTTTCTTT	CASSSRDGPSLEAFF
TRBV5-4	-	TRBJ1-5	TGTGCCAGCAGCTCAGCAGGGAATCAGCCCCAGCATTTT	CASSSAGNQPQHF
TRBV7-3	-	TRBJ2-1	TGTGCCAGCAGCTTAGGAACGGGTGGGAATGAGCAGTTCTTC	CASSLGTGGNEQFF
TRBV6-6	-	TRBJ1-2	TGTGCCAGCAGTTACGGGGCAGGGGAGGGCTACACCTTC	CASSYGAGEGYTF
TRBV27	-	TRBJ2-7	TGTGCCAGCACCTCTAATGGGGGCGTGTACGAGCAGTACTTC	CASTSNGGVYEQYF
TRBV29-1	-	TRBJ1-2	TGCAGCGTTGTTAAGTATCGGACGGAGAACTATGGCTACACCTTC	CSVVKYRTENYGYTF
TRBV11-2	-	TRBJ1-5	TGTGCCAGCAGCTTAACGGGGAATCAGCCCCAGCATTTT	CASSLTGNQPQHF
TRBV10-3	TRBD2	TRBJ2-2	TGTGCCATCAGTGGGTCCGGACTAGCGGGGACGAACACCGGGGAGCTGTTTTTT	CAISGSGLAGTNTGELFF